The TCR beta chain described here comes from a study of PD-1 blockade in classical Hodgkin lymphoma. Study in general: Every 2 weeks, patients got 3 mg/kg intravenous nivolumab.

Study-wide results and caveats: By C4D1, CD4+ diversity increased significantly, especially in complete responders. Initiation of nivolumab under 1 year after ASCT led to exclusion of patients. Patients who responded completely had about the same baseline diversity as newly diagnosed patients.

TCRdb's table, derived via immunoSEQ multiplex PCR, lists solely in-frame clones and lacks some. This table holds about 19,000 clones, 76% found once. The CDR3 totals 13 residues. Trimming removed 6 bases at V and 1 base at J, with 6 bases between. CDR1 and CDR2 (germline): MNHNS, SASEGT. Time point of the sample: cycle 4 day 1 (C4D1), after 6 weeks of nivolumab. Each patient relapsed following autologous stem cell transplantation, and prior brentuximab vedotin exposure differed. There are a few counts of this clone. Its antigen remains unidentified. The sequences come from peripheral blood mononuclear cells (PBMCs), collected before the fourth cycle of nivolumab. This sequence joins TRBV6-1 and TRBJ2-2; D is possibly TRBD1 (5 bases). The receptor comes from a human donor with classical Hodgkin lymphoma. CDR3 sequence: CASRGRNTGELFF. CDR3 coding DNA: TGTGCCAGCAGGGGGCGGAACACCGGGGAGCTGTTTTTT.